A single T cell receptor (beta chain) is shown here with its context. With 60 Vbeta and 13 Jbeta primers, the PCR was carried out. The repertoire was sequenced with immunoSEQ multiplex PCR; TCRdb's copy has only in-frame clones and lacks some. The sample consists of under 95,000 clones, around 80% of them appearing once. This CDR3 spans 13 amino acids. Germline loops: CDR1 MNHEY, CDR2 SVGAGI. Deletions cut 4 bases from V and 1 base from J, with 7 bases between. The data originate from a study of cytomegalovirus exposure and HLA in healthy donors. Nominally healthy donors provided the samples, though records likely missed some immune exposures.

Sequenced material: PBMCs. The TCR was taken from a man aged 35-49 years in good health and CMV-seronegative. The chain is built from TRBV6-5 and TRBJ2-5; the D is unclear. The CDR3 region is CASSFRFQETQYF. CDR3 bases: TGTGCCAGCAGTTTCAGATTCCAAGAGACCCAGTACTTC.